This entry lists 14 T cell receptor beta chains sequenced from one sample in a study of cytomegalovirus exposure and HLA in healthy donors. PCR amplification relied on 60 Vbeta primers (plus 13 Jbeta primers). Clones were sequenced by immunoSEQ multiplex PCR, and TCRdb holds only the in-frame ones, with some missing. The repertoire holds 130,000 or so clones, with approximately 87% as singletons. Material for sequencing was PBMCs. These receptor sequences come from a man between 40 and 49 years old in good health and CMV-seronegative.

The chain combines TRBV6-5 with TRBJ2-1; no firm D call. V lost 7 bases to trimming and J lost 2 bases, with 6 bases between them. Germline-derived CDR1 and CDR2 are MNHEY and SVGAGI. The CDR3 contains 12 residues. CDR3 bases: TGTGCCAGCAATTTAACCTACAATGAGCAGTTCTTC. Translation gives CASNLTYNEQFF.

The chain carries TRBV5-1 and TRBJ2-2; 9 bases match TRBD2. This CDR3 comprises 16 residues. After removal of 3 bases from V and 1 base from J, the junction contained 4 bases not matched to a gene. Germline assignment: CDR1 SGHRS and CDR2 YFSETQ. The CDR3 is CASSSQLAGNTGELFF. DNA of the CDR3: TGCGCCAGCAGCTCCCAACTAGCGGGGAACACCGGGGAGCTGTTTTTT.

This chain links TRBV19 with TRBJ2-7; 9 bases map to TRBD2. There are 13 residues in the CDR3. Germline loops: CDR1 LNHDA, CDR2 SQIVND (reference sequence). The ends lost 9 bases at V and 3 bases at J; junction bases unmatched: 6. The CDR3 spells CASGTSRIYEQYF. The CDR3 DNA reads TGTGCCAGCGGGACTAGCAGGATCTACGAGCAGTACTTC.

The gene calls are TRBV2 and TRBJ2-1; 9 bases are shared with TRBD2. CDR1 is SNHLY and CDR2 is FYNNEI in the germline V gene. This CDR3 comprises 16 residues. After removal of 4 bases from V and 9 bases from J, the junction contained 13 bases not matched to a gene. CDR3 sequence reads: CASSVRLAGTSSEQFF. The CDR3 nucleotides are TGTGCCAGCAGTGTACGGCTAGCGGGGACCTCGAGTGAGCAGTTCTTC.

V gene TRBV7-3 combines with J gene TRBJ2-1; the match to TRBD2 covers 10 bases. Trimming at V came to 1 base and at J to 5 bases, leaving 11 bases not matched to a gene. Germline V gives CDR1 SGHTA, CDR2 FQGTGA. The length of the CDR3 is 18 residues. In DNA form, the CDR3 reads TGTGCCAGCAGCTTAATTCCTGGGCGGCTAGCGGGGGACAATGAGCAGTTCTTC. This codes for CASSLIPGRLAGDNEQFF.

The table lists this clone with a count of one. This chain connects TRBV28 to TRBJ2-1; 8 nucleotides agree with TRBD2. The CDR3 spans 13 residues. The J segment lost 7 bases and the V segment lost 4 bases, leaving 3 bases of the junction unmatched. Germline CDR1 reads MDHEN; CDR2 reads SYDVKM. The CDR3 loop reads CASSSRLANEQFF. The CDR3 nucleotides are TGTGCCAGCAGTTCAAGACTAGCGAATGAGCAGTTCTTC.

The chain employs TRBV6-1 and TRBJ2-3; 10 bases are a match to TRBD2. Looked up from germline, CDR1 is MNHNS and CDR2 is SASEGT. The CDR3 is 15 amino acids. V lost 3 bases, J lost 3 bases, and 3 bases stayed unmatched. CDR3 DNA sequence: TGTGCCAGCAGTGACGGACTAGCGGCAACAGATACGCAGTATTTT. It yields the protein CASSDGLAATDTQYF.

The V gene is TRBV11-2, the J gene TRBJ2-7, with 7 bases that match TRBD1. V lost 4 bases and J lost 0; bases outside the gene matches: 12. Germline assignment: CDR1 SGHAT and CDR2 FQNNGV. CDR3 length: 17 residues. Here the CDR3 DNA reads TGTGCCAGCAGCTCGAGAAGCCCGGACAGGAGCTCCTACGAGCAGTACTTC. Translating it yields CASSSRSPDRSSYEQYF.

The J gene is TRBJ1-6, the V gene TRBV6-1; D is unclear. Trimming stripped 2 bases from V and 0 bases from J, with 8 bases between. The CDR3 length is 16 residues. CDR1 and CDR2 from the germline V gene are MNHNS and SASEGT. CDR3 nucleotides: TGTGCCAGCAGTGAAATGGAGAGCTCCTATAATTCACCCCTCCACTTT. This gives the protein CASSEMESSYNSPLHF.

The J gene is TRBJ1-1, the V gene TRBV19, with TRBD1 as a possible D gene (5 bases). With 3 bases removed from V and 0 bases from J, the gap between germline ends came to 14 bases. This CDR3 comprises 16 residues. CDR1 is LNHDA and CDR2 is SQIVND in the germline V gene (reference sequence). The CDR3 DNA reads as TGTGCCAGTAGTATTCAGGGTTTTCGAGTGAACACTGAAGCTTTCTTT. It specifies CASSIQGFRVNTEAFF.

The chain combines TRBV30 with TRBJ1-5; 7 nucleotides match TRBD1. Germline CDR1 is GTSNPN and CDR2 is SVGIG (reference sequence). V shed 3 bases and J 4 bases; nucleotides not matched to a gene: 3. This CDR3 has 13 amino acids. The DNA for the CDR3 is TGTGCCTGGAGCCAGACAGGGAATCAGCCCCAGCATTTT. This gives the protein CAWSQTGNQPQHF.

The V call is TRBV28, the J call TRBJ2-7; tentatively, D is TRBD2 (5 bases). There are 14 residues in the CDR3. Trimming shortened V by 5 bases and J by 0 bases, and 11 bases separated the two germline ends. CDR1 and CDR2 from the germline V gene are MDHEN and SYDVKM. CDR3 bases: TGTGCCAGCAGTCGGCGGGCTAGCTCCTACGAGCAGTACTTC. Translation gives CASSRRASSYEQYF. Full variable domain (outside the CDR3, taken from reference TRBV28 and TRBJ2-7): DVKVTQSSRYLVKRTGEKVFLECVQDMDHENMFWYRQDPGLGLRLIYFSYDVKMKEKGDIPEGYSVSREKKERFSLILESASTNQTSMYLCASSRRASSYEQYFGPGTRLTVT.

V gene TRBV5-1 combines with J gene TRBJ2-5; TRBD2 is a possible D gene (5 bases). The CDR3 is made up of 16 amino acids. CDR1 SGHRS and CDR2 YFSETQ come from the germline V gene. The V end was cut by 2 bases, the J end by 5 bases, with 19 bases between. DNA of the CDR3: TGCGCCAGCAGCTTTGCGGGTCCTCAGCCGGGGGAGACCCAGTACTTC. It translates to CASSFAGPQPGETQYF.

This clone was observed once. The chain couples TRBV7-9 to TRBJ2-7, with 7 positions matching TRBD1. With V trimmed by 5 bases and J by 2 bases, 18 bases remained unmatched. There are 18 residues in the CDR3. The V gene's germline CDR1 is SEHNR and CDR2 FQNEAQ (reference sequence). Written as DNA, the CDR3 is TGTGCCAGCAGCCCAAATTCACCCCGGACAGGTTCGACCTACGAGCAGTACTTC. Translating gives CASSPNSPRTGSTYEQYF.